This T cell receptor (beta chain) is from a study of technical replicates of blood from several donors. Assay: immunoSEQ multiplex PCR; the TCRdb copy retains only in-frame clones and omits some. The data hold about 75,000 clones, with about 97% observed a single time. The CDR3 covers 16 residues. The germline CDR1 and CDR2 sequences are SGHNT and YYREEE (reference sequence). V was pared by 4 bases and J by 10 bases, with 16 bases of the junction left unmatched. This sequence joins TRBV5-4 and TRBJ2-3; 9 bases map to TRBD2. Sequenced material: T cells isolated from PBMCs. The clonotype originates from a human donor in good health. The chain's CDR3 is CASSLSGSLRKWAQYF. CDR3 nucleotides: TGTGCCAGCAGCCTTAGCGGGAGCCTGCGCAAGTGGGCGCAGTATTTT.